Included here is one T cell receptor beta chain sequence, with context. Its antigen specificity is not known. The record has no base qualities; no much larger clone is one base away. Libraries were constructed by the immunoSEQ multiplex PCR assay. What TCRdb holds here is the immuneACCESS table cut down to in-frame rearrangements. Part of the clones is not present; checked against another copy, under half of the missing clones reflect an unresolved V gene, and the others are unexplained. For this sample there are about 40,000 clones; 92% appear just once. The ten biggest clones cover roughly 0.9% of the sample. This sample was included in a study of ipilimumab plus nivolumab after autologous stem cell transplantation (dated by TCRdb to the early 2020s). Background on the whole study: A median of roughly five ipilimumab doses and 8 nivolumab doses was received by trial patients. Patients in the myeloma cohort were either high-risk and transplant-naive or had relapsed within 3 years of a first autologous transplant. Patients with high-risk diffuse large B cell lymphoma, mature T cell lymphoma, or multiple myeloma undergoing autologous transplant were enrolled in the trial. The intent-to-treat population of the trial was made up of under 40 patients.

Results the study describes overall, beyond this receptor: The authors stated that profiles of the T cell receptor repertoire, regulatory T cell phenotype and gut microbiota provided a biologic rationale for studying this approach further. The authors concluded that, as post-transplant consolidation, combined checkpoint inhibition appeared tolerable.

Ipilimumab was given at 1 mg/kg intravenously on day 1 of selected weeks, and checkpoint therapy started 14 to 28 days after autologous transplant. Nivolumab was given at 3 mg/kg intravenously on day 1 of weeks 1, 4, 7, 10, and every two weeks through week 26. This Phase Ib clinical trial tested ipilimumab plus nivolumab, a combined checkpoint inhibition, as consolidation after autologous stem cell transplantation. The sample was PBMCs, taken in a trial of ipilimumab plus nivolumab as post-transplant consolidation. The clonotype comes from a male donor with multiple myeloma.

CDR3 reads: CASSTTENYGYTF. The DNA reads as follows: TGTGCCAGCAGCACGACCGAGAACTATGGCTACACCTTC. The chain joins TRBV6-5 to TRBJ1-2; confidence is insufficient to name the D gene. V and J lose 6 bases and 2 bases, and a span of 10 bases separates them. The CDR3 starts with the cysteine, ends with the phenylalanine, and has 13 residues. The DNA shown is the 39-base CDR3, in frame from base 1. As encoded in the germline V gene, CDR1 is MNHEY while CDR2 is SVGAGI.